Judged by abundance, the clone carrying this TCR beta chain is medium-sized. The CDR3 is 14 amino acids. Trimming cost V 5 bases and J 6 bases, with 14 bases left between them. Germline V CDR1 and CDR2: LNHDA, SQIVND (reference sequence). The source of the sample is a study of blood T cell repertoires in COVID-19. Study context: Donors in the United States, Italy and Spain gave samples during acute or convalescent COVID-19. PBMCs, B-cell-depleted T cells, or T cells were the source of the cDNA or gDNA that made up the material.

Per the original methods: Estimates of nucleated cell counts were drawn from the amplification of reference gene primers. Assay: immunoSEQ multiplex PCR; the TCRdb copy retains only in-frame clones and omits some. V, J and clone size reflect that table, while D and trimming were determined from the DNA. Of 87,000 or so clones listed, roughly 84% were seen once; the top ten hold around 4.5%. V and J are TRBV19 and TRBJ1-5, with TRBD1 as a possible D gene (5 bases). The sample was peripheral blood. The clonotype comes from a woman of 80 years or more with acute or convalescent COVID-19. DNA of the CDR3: TGTGCCAGTAGTGAGGGAGGGGAGGGTCAGCCCCAGCATTTT. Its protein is CASSEGGEGQPQHF.